Below are 14 T cell receptor beta chains sequenced from a single sample in a study of a mutant IDH1 vaccine in newly diagnosed glioma. Antigens of these TCRs are unknown. The time point is: week 23, last vaccination. In every dose of vaccine, 300 ug of mutant IDH1 20-mer peptide was given alongside topical imiquimod. TCRdb's copy holds only in-frame clones and misses some; the assay was immunoSEQ multiplex PCR. The sample carries over 35,000 clones, about four fifths recorded once. The sequencing here drew on PBMCs, taken from a glioma patient whose treatment included an IDH1 peptide vaccine. All receptors come from a middle-aged man with glioma.

The CDR3 DNA is TGTGCCAGCAGCTTACGGGGGGAAGAGACCCAGTACTTC. This codes for CASSLRGEETQYF. This chain links TRBV11-2 with TRBJ2-5, with 7 bases fitting TRBD2. This CDR3 spans 13 amino acids. The germline V gene has CDR1 SGHAT and CDR2 FQNNGV. The ends lost 2 bases at V and 3 bases at J; junction bases unmatched: 0.

In nucleotides, the CDR3 is TGTGCCAGCAGTGTCGGTCGGGGGAGGGACAATGAGCAGTTCTTC. Translation: CASSVGRGRDNEQFF. The rearrangement links TRBV6-4 to TRBJ2-1; 7 bases align to TRBD2. V shed 4 bases, J shed 5 bases, and the junction held 8 bases outside the gene matches. In germline, CDR1 is MRHNA, CDR2 SNTAGT. CDR3 length: 15 amino acids.

V is TRBV19 and J is TRBJ2-7; TRBD2 agrees at 10 bases. The CDR3 has 16 residues. The V gene end was trimmed by 4 bases and the J gene end by 7 bases; junction bases not matched to a gene: 13. Germline V lookup: CDR1 LNHDA, CDR2 SQIVND (reference sequence). CDR3 amino acids: CASSTGLAALFGEQYF. The CDR3 nucleotides read TGTGCCAGTAGTACCGGACTAGCGGCCCTTTTTGGAGAGCAGTACTTC.

This rearrangement joins TRBV19 to TRBJ1-2; D not certain. The V gene's germline CDR1 is LNHDA and CDR2 SQIVND (reference sequence). This CDR3 is built from 17 residues. Deletions cut 3 bases from V and 7 bases from J, with 24 bases between. Here the CDR3 DNA reads TGTGCCAGTAGTATTAAGGGCAGCCGGCTGGTCTATTCTGGCTACACCTTC. The encoded protein is CASSIKGSRLVYSGYTF.

The rearrangement uses TRBV5-6 and TRBJ2-7; TRBD1 might be the D (6 bases). Trimming stripped 1 base from V and 6 bases from J, with 8 bases between. Germline values: CDR1 SGHDT, CDR2 YYEEEE. This CDR3 is 12 amino acids long. The CDR3, as DNA: TGTGCCAGCAGCTTGTTCAGGGGCGAGCAGTACTTC. Amino acids: CASSLFRGEQYF.

The chain is built from TRBV5-4 and TRBJ2-1; 9 bases match TRBD1. This CDR3 region has 15 residues. Germline trimming cut 9 bases from V and 5 bases from J; bases unmatched to any gene: 12. The germline V gene encodes CDR1 SGHNT and CDR2 YYREEE (reference sequence). The CDR3 here is CAIRPGTGFNNEQFF. Written as DNA, the CDR3 is TGTGCCATAAGACCCGGGACAGGGTTCAACAATGAGCAGTTCTTC.

J is TRBJ2-1 and V is TRBV7-2; D is perhaps TRBD1 (5 bases). This CDR3 contains 13 residues. CDR1 is SGHTA, CDR2 FQGNSA, per germline. Trimming took off 1 base at V and 10 bases at J, with 11 bases between the two ends. CDR3: CASSLEGDGEQFF. The CDR3 DNA is TGTGCCAGCAGCTTAGAAGGGGATGGGGAGCAGTTCTTC.

In its sample, this clone was seen a few times. J is TRBJ2-1 and V is TRBV9; 10 bases align to TRBD2. Looked up from germline, CDR1 is SGDLS and CDR2 is YYNGEE. CDR3 size: 16 residues. J was trimmed by 5 bases and V by 3 bases; bases with no gene match: 8. This CDR3 reads CASSGKTSGLNNEQFF. For the CDR3, the DNA is TGTGCCAGCAGCGGCAAGACTAGCGGGCTGAACAATGAGCAGTTCTTC.

The chain couples TRBV5-4 to TRBJ1-2, with D tentatively TRBD1 (5 bases). Between the trimmed V and J ends, which lost 4 bases and 2 bases, there was a span of 21 bases. The CDR3 sequence is 17 residues long. CDR1 is SGHNT, CDR2 YYREEE, per germline (reference sequence). The CDR3, as DNA: TGTGCCAGCAGCGTTGGGATAGGCGGGGGGTCCAACTATGGCTACACCTTC. Translated, it gives CASSVGIGGGSNYGYTF.

V gene TRBV25-1 combines with J gene TRBJ2-5; 8 positions agree with TRBD1. The junction had 2 bases not matched to a gene; V was cut back by 4 bases and J by 4 bases. From germline, CDR1 is MGHDK and CDR2 SYGVNS. The CDR3 runs 13 residues. CDR3 DNA sequence: TGTGCCAGCAGTGGGACAGGGAGAGAGACCCAGTACTTC. Translation gives CASSGTGRETQYF.

The chain recombines TRBV5-6 with TRBJ1-1, with 7 positions matching TRBD1. In germline, CDR1 is SGHDT, CDR2 YYEEEE. The V segment lost 4 bases and the J segment 10 bases; nucleotides outside the gene matches: 16. This CDR3 comprises 15 residues. The DNA of the CDR3 is TGTGCCAGCAGCCTAGGGAGGGGGCGCCGAGGGTCAGCTTTCTTT. It is translated as CASSLGRGRRGSAFF.

The rearrangement links TRBV28 to TRBJ1-1; a possible D gene is TRBD1 (5 bases). In germline, CDR1 is MDHEN, CDR2 SYDVKM. The CDR3 is made up of 15 amino acids. Trimming removed 6 bases from V and 0 bases from J, with 14 bases in between. As DNA, the CDR3 is TGTGCCAGCAGCACTCGGGGCGCCATGAACACTGAAGCTTTCTTT. Its translation is CASSTRGAMNTEAFF. The whole variable domain, filled in from reference TRBV28 and TRBJ1-1, reads DVKVTQSSRYLVKRTGEKVFLECVQDMDHENMFWYRQDPGLGLRLIYFSYDVKMKEKGDIPEGYSVSREKKERFSLILESASTNQTSMYLCASSTRGAMNTEAFFGQGTRLTVV.

V usage is TRBV18 and J usage is TRBJ2-5, with no clear D. Germline values: CDR1 KGHSH, CDR2 LQKENI. Trimming took off 3 bases at V and 4 bases at J, with 6 bases between the two ends. The CDR3 sequence is 12 residues long. The CDR3: CASSPVSETQYF. CDR3 bases: TGTGCCAGCTCACCTGTGTCAGAGACCCAGTACTTC. Full variable domain (outside the CDR3, taken from reference TRBV18 and TRBJ2-5): NAGVMQNPRHLVRRRGQEARLRCSPMKGHSHVYWYRQLPEEGLKFMVYLQKENIIDESGMPKERFSAEFPKEGPSILRIQQVVRGDSAAYFCASSPVSETQYFGPGTRLLVL.

The chain joins TRBV4-2 to TRBJ2-1; D possibly corresponds to TRBD2 (6 bases). Germline CDR1 reads LGHNA; CDR2 reads YNFKEQ. V lost 4 bases, J lost 5 bases, and 18 bases lay in between. The CDR3 contains 16 residues. DNA for the CDR3: TGTGCCAGCAGCCGAGGGACGGGAACGGGGGACAATGAGCAGTTCTTC. As protein: CASSRGTGTGDNEQFF.